Below, 14 T cell receptor beta chains from the same sample are listed, as sequenced in a study of cytomegalovirus exposure and HLA in healthy donors. Measured with immunoSEQ multiplex PCR; TCRdb has only the in-frame clones, and not every one. The sample shows fewer than 200,000 clones, roughly 96% of them seen only once. The specimen sequenced was PBMCs. These receptors all stem from a woman between 18 and 30 years old in good health and CMV-seronegative.

The chain recombines TRBV7-8 with TRBJ1-2; 9 positions match TRBD1. V was pared by 4 bases and J by 3 bases, with 9 bases of the junction left unmatched. This CDR3 spans 16 amino acids. The V gene's germline CDR1 is SGHVS and CDR2 FQNEAQ. CDR3 DNA: TGTGCCAGCAGCTCCCTACAGGGGGCTAGGCACTATGGCTACACCTTC. It is translated as CASSSLQGARHYGYTF.

The chain links TRBV6-6 to TRBJ2-7, with TRBD1 matching 11 bases. CDR3 length: 16 residues. Germline V gene data show CDR1 as MNHNY and CDR2 as SVGAGI (reference sequence). Germline trimming cut 5 bases from V and 8 bases from J; bases unmatched to any gene: 14. CDR3 sequence: CASSQGDRTGGWKQYF. Here the CDR3 DNA reads TGTGCCAGCAGTCAAGGGGACCGGACAGGGGGCTGGAAGCAGTACTTC.

The chain combines TRBV6-5 with TRBJ2-7; TRBD2 matches at 9 bases. V shed 4 bases and J 2 bases; nucleotides not matched to a gene: 9. The V gene's germline CDR1 is MNHEY and CDR2 SVGAGI. The CDR3 has 16 residues. The CDR3 protein is CASSFTVSGGTYEQYF. The CDR3 DNA sequence: TGTGCCAGCAGTTTTACGGTTAGCGGGGGAACCTACGAGCAGTACTTC.

This rearrangement joins TRBV28 to TRBJ2-7; D is uncertain. Trimming cost V 7 bases and J 3 bases, with 10 bases left between them. The CDR3 consists of 12 residues. Looked up from germline, CDR1 is MDHEN and CDR2 is SYDVKM. CDR3: CASTSASYEQYF. DNA of the CDR3: TGTGCCAGCACCTCTGCGAGCTACGAGCAGTACTTC.

The rearrangement joins TRBV19 to TRBJ2-3; 9 bases align to TRBD2. CDR1 LNHDA and CDR2 SQIVND come from the germline V gene (reference sequence). The CDR3 consists of 15 residues. The ends lost 5 bases at V and 2 bases at J; junction bases unmatched: 5. CDR3 protein: CASSLRGGTTDTQYF. CDR3 bases: TGTGCCAGTAGTCTGCGGGGGGGCACCACAGATACGCAGTATTTT.

This rearrangement joins TRBV18 to TRBJ2-7; D unresolved. The CDR3 is made up of 14 amino acids. V was trimmed by 3 bases and J by 3 bases, leaving 12 bases between them. CDR1 and CDR2 from the germline V gene are KGHSH and LQKENI. DNA for the CDR3: TGTGCCAGCTCACCTATCGGTCTCTTCTACGAGCAGTACTTC. It encodes CASSPIGLFYEQYF.

CDR3: CASSGKPGHENYGYTF. The CDR3 DNA reads TGTGCCAGTAGTGGAAAGCCGGGACACGAGAACTATGGCTACACCTTC. The chain carries TRBV19 and TRBJ1-2; possible D gene TRBD1, 6 bases. Germline-derived CDR1 and CDR2 are LNHDA and SQIVND (reference sequence). V was cut by 5 bases and J by 2 bases, with 18 bases left in between. This CDR3 is built from 16 residues. Filled out from reference TRBV19 and TRBJ1-2, the complete variable domain reads DGGITQSPKYLFRKEGQNVTLSCEQNLNHDAMYWYRQDPGQGLRLIYYSQIVNDFQKGDIAEGYSVSREKKESFPLTVTSAQKNPTAFYLCASSGKPGHENYGYTFGSGTRLTVV.

This clone is a singleton in its sample. The chain combines TRBV13 with TRBJ2-4; 10 nucleotides line up with TRBD1. V lost 4 bases to trimming and J lost 8 bases; unmatched junction nucleotides: 5. The germline V gene has CDR1 PRHDT and CDR2 FYEKMQ (reference sequence). This CDR3 is 14 amino acids long. CDR3 protein: CASSSGTGVDIQYF. Here the CDR3 DNA reads TGTGCCAGCAGCTCCGGGACAGGGGTAGACATTCAGTACTTC.

The gene calls are TRBV5-3 and TRBJ1-4; unclear D gene. TRBV5-3 is marked as an open reading frame, function uncertain. The CDR3 runs to 16 residues. V shed 7 bases and J shed 0 bases, with 16 bases lying between them. CDR3 residues: CARDSQATSTNEKLFF. CDR3 nucleotide sequence: TGTGCCAGAGATTCCCAGGCGACGTCAACTAATGAAAAACTGTTTTTT.

This chain joins TRBV29-1 and TRBJ1-2, with TRBD1 matching over 7 bases. The length of the CDR3 is 15 residues. The V and J ends lost 2 bases and 4 bases, in that order; junction bases with no gene match: 10. Looked up from germline, CDR1 is SQVTM and CDR2 is ANQGSEA. In DNA form, the CDR3 reads TGCAGCGTTGAATGGACAGGCTCTTTTGTCTATGGCTACACCTTC. This encodes CSVEWTGSFVYGYTF.

This clone was detected only once. The genes are TRBV13 and TRBJ1-2; 7 bases map to TRBD1. CDR1 and CDR2 from the germline V gene are PRHDT and FYEKMQ (reference sequence). The junction had 15 bases not matched to a gene; V was cut back by 4 bases and J by 7 bases. The CDR3 sequence is 16 residues long. The CDR3 nucleotides are TGTGCCAGCAGCTCCACAGGGGCAGCCGGGGGAGGTGGCTACACCTTC. It codes for CASSSTGAAGGGGYTF.

The chain joins TRBV7-6 to TRBJ2-2; D is perhaps TRBD2 (6 bases). Trimming pared 4 bases from V and 2 bases from J, leaving 11 bases between. CDR3 length: 15 residues. Germline CDR1 SGHVS, CDR2 FNYEAQ. This chain's CDR3 is CASSSLGGNTGELFF. CDR3 bases: TGTGCCAGCAGCTCCCTGGGGGGAAACACCGGGGAGCTGTTTTTT.

The V and J genes are TRBV19 and TRBJ2-2, with D hard to call. Looked up from germline, CDR1 is LNHDA and CDR2 is SQIVND (reference sequence). Trimming took off 6 bases at V and 2 bases at J, with 13 bases between the two ends. The CDR3 has 15 residues. The CDR3: CASSPGYFNTGELFF. The CDR3 DNA reads TGTGCCAGTAGCCCCGGGTATTTCAACACCGGGGAGCTGTTTTTT.

The gene calls are TRBV6-5 and TRBJ1-1; 10 bases map to TRBD1. The J segment lost 5 bases and the V segment lost 5 bases, leaving 5 bases of the junction unmatched. Germline V CDR1 and CDR2: MNHEY, SVGAGI. The length of the CDR3 is 14 residues. The CDR3 here is CASSRQGASTEAFF. CDR3 nucleotides: TGTGCCAGCAGTCGACAGGGGGCGAGTACTGAAGCTTTCTTT.